This T cell receptor beta chain originates from a study of blood T cell repertoires in COVID-19. In the study overall: COVID-19 samples from acute and convalescent phases originated in the United States, Italy and Spain.

This CDR3 contains 14 residues. V shed 6 bases and J shed 5 bases, with 17 bases lying between them. Per the original data handling: Cell counts per sample came from amplifying reference gene primers. The protocol was immunoSEQ multiplex PCR, while the TCRdb copy is restricted to in-frame clones and leaves out a portion. That table furnishes V, J and clone size, whereas the DNA furnished D and trimming. The sample includes around 700,000 clones, 75% to 90% of them seen just once. Material for sequencing was peripheral blood. This clonotype was obtained from a woman aged 18-29 years with acute or convalescent COVID-19. The rearrangement uses TRBV5-3 and TRBJ1-2; D is perhaps TRBD1 (6 bases). TRBV5-3 qualifies as an ORF whose function is uncertain. CDR3 sequence: CARTPDSINYGYTF. The CDR3 nucleotides read TGTGCCAGAACCCCGGACAGCATTAATTATGGCTACACCTTC.